These T cell receptor beta chains were read from a single sample in a study of cytomegalovirus exposure and HLA in healthy donors. Produced via immunoSEQ multiplex PCR; TCRdb's table is partial and in-frame only. Among 200,000 or so clones listed, 82% were seen once. Input material: PBMCs. The origin of the receptors is a boy younger than 10 in good health and CMV-seronegative. Each CDR3 is given with its conserved first and last residue. Fields, in order: clone size, V gene, D gene, J gene, CDR3 DNA, CDR3 protein. D genes are given only for firm matches. Not every row has a clone size; where given, it reads once, few, many or a size class.

abundance: NA
v_gene: TRBV7-3
d_gene: NA
j_gene: TRBJ2-2
CDR3nt: TGTGCCAGCAGCTTAACGTCCGGGTGGACCGGGGAGCTGTTTTTT
CDR3aa: CASSLTSGWTGELFF

abundance: NA
v_gene: TRBV9
d_gene: NA
j_gene: TRBJ2-5
CDR3nt: TGTGCCAGCAGCGTAGATGAGGGAGAGACCCAGTACTTC
CDR3aa: CASSVDEGETQYF

abundance: NA
v_gene: TRBV25-1
d_gene: NA
j_gene: TRBJ1-2
CDR3nt: TGTGCCAGCAGTGGACTTTACAGGGACGATGGCTACACCTTC
CDR3aa: CASSGLYRDDGYTF

abundance: few
v_gene: TRBV20-1
d_gene: NA
j_gene: TRBJ1-1
CDR3nt: TGCAGTGCCGCCCGGTCGGAAGCTTTCTTT
CDR3aa: CSAARSEAFF

abundance: NA
v_gene: TRBV7-2
d_gene: NA
j_gene: TRBJ1-2
CDR3nt: TGTGCCAGCAGCCCAGGGGACTATGGCTACACCTTC
CDR3aa: CASSPGDYGYTF

abundance: NA
v_gene: TRBV13
d_gene: TRBD2
j_gene: TRBJ2-1
CDR3nt: TGTGCCAGCAGCTTAGGTGACAGCGGGGGGGAGCAGTTCTTC
CDR3aa: CASSLGDSGGEQFF

abundance: NA
v_gene: TRBV4-3
d_gene: NA
j_gene: TRBJ1-1
CDR3nt: TGCGCCAGCAGCCAAGAGGGCAATAAATCGGCGAGAGCTTTCTTT
CDR3aa: CASSQEGNKSARAFF

abundance: NA
v_gene: TRBV10-3
d_gene: NA
j_gene: TRBJ1-1
CDR3nt: TGTGCCATCAGTGAGTCGGGGGCCACTGAAGCTTTCTTT
CDR3aa: CAISESGATEAFF

abundance: few
v_gene: TRBV9
d_gene: TRBD2
j_gene: TRBJ2-5
CDR3nt: TGTGCCAGCAGTTTGGGGGGGGAGGAGACCCAGTACTTC
CDR3aa: CASSLGGEETQYF

abundance: NA
v_gene: TRBV7-2
d_gene: NA
j_gene: TRBJ2-3
CDR3nt: TGTGCCAGCAGCTTAGGGGGGGTGACAGATACGCAGTATTTT
CDR3aa: CASSLGGVTDTQYF

abundance: once
v_gene: TRBV9
d_gene: TRBD1
j_gene: TRBJ2-3
CDR3nt: TGTGCCAGCAGCGTAAACCCCCTGGTGGGACAGGGCACAGATACGCAGTATTTT
CDR3aa: CASSVNPLVGQGTDTQYF

abundance: NA
v_gene: TRBV7-2
d_gene: TRBD1
j_gene: TRBJ2-7
CDR3nt: TGTGCCAGCAGCAGGGACAGGGGCGTCTACGAGCAGTACTTC
CDR3aa: CASSRDRGVYEQYF

abundance: NA
v_gene: TRBV7-2
d_gene: NA
j_gene: TRBJ1-3
CDR3nt: TGTGCCAGCAGCTTAGTTTCAGGGCCTAGAGGAAACACCATATATTTT
CDR3aa: CASSLVSGPRGNTIYF

abundance: NA
v_gene: TRBV5-6
d_gene: TRBD2
j_gene: TRBJ2-7
CDR3nt: TGTGCCAGCAGCTTACTAGCGGGGAGCGAGCAGTACTTC
CDR3aa: CASSLLAGSEQYF

abundance: once
v_gene: TRBV30
d_gene: NA
j_gene: TRBJ1-1
CDR3nt: TGTGCCTCCTGCCAGGCAGGTGTAAACACTGAAGCTTTCTTT
CDR3aa: CASCQAGVNTEAFF

abundance: NA
v_gene: TRBV5-1
d_gene: NA
j_gene: TRBJ1-3
CDR3nt: TGCGCCAGCAGCCCGATACCAGGTACTGGAAACACCATATATTTT
CDR3aa: CASSPIPGTGNTIYF

abundance: NA
v_gene: TRBV19
d_gene: NA
j_gene: TRBJ1-2
CDR3nt: TGTGCCAGTAGTGTACAGGTTCGCGGGGGTGGCTACACCTTC
CDR3aa: CASSVQVRGGGYTF

abundance: NA
v_gene: TRBV4-3
d_gene: TRBD1
j_gene: TRBJ1-3
CDR3nt: TGCGCCAGCAGCCAAGACGACAGGGCGGGGAACACCATATATTTT
CDR3aa: CASSQDDRAGNTIYF

abundance: NA
v_gene: TRBV6-6
d_gene: TRBD1
j_gene: TRBJ2-7
CDR3nt: TGTGCCAGCAGTTACTCGACGGGACAGGGGGCGTACGAGCAGTACTTC
CDR3aa: CASSYSTGQGAYEQYF

abundance: NA
v_gene: TRBV29-1
d_gene: NA
j_gene: TRBJ2-1
CDR3nt: TGCAGCGTTGGAGGGCGAGGAGGGATCAATGAGCAGTTCTTC
CDR3aa: CSVGGRGGINEQFF

abundance: few
v_gene: TRBV4-3
d_gene: TRBD2
j_gene: TRBJ2-7
CDR3nt: TGCGCCAGCAGCCAAGGCCGCTTTTTGCGGGGGGCCGGGGGCGAGCAGTACTTC
CDR3aa: CASSQGRFLRGAGGEQYF

abundance: NA
v_gene: TRBV4-3
d_gene: NA
j_gene: TRBJ2-3
CDR3nt: TGCGCCAGCAGCCAAGGTGCCGGGTCCTACGCTAGCACAGATACGCAGTATTTT
CDR3aa: CASSQGAGSYASTDTQYF

abundance: NA
v_gene: TRBV4-1
d_gene: NA
j_gene: TRBJ1-1
CDR3nt: TGCGCCAGCAGCCAAAACGGACAAGCCGTCACTGAAGCTTTCTTT
CDR3aa: CASSQNGQAVTEAFF

abundance: NA
v_gene: TRBV9
d_gene: NA
j_gene: TRBJ1-1
CDR3nt: TGTGCCAGCAGCGTAGGCAGGATCAACACTGAAGCTTTCTTT
CDR3aa: CASSVGRINTEAFF

abundance: NA
v_gene: TRBV4-2
d_gene: NA
j_gene: TRBJ1-2
CDR3nt: TGTGCCAGCAGCCAACGTTCAGGGATCAACTATGGCTACACCTTC
CDR3aa: CASSQRSGINYGYTF

abundance: NA
v_gene: TRBV7-2
d_gene: TRBD2
j_gene: TRBJ2-3
CDR3nt: TGTGCCAGCAGCCCCAGAGGACTAGCGAGCACAGATACGCAGTATTTT
CDR3aa: CASSPRGLASTDTQYF

abundance: few
v_gene: TRBV18
d_gene: TRBD1
j_gene: TRBJ1-2
CDR3nt: TGTGCCAGCTCACCGGAGGGGGCGGGTGGCTACACCTTC
CDR3aa: CASSPEGAGGYTF

abundance: NA
v_gene: TRBV29-1
d_gene: TRBD1
j_gene: TRBJ1-5
CDR3nt: TGCAGCGTTACCACAGGGGGCGACGATCAGCCCCAGCATTTT
CDR3aa: CSVTTGGDDQPQHF

abundance: NA
v_gene: TRBV7-2
d_gene: TRBD2
j_gene: TRBJ2-5
CDR3nt: TGTGCCAGCAGCCTCCCCGACGGGACTAGCGGCATGAGGGGGGCCCAGTACTTC
CDR3aa: CASSLPDGTSGMRGAQYF

abundance: few
v_gene: TRBV4-2
d_gene: NA
j_gene: TRBJ2-3
CDR3nt: TGTGCCAGCAGCCAGGAGTGGGTTCCTAGCACAGATACGCAGTATTTT
CDR3aa: CASSQEWVPSTDTQYF

abundance: few
v_gene: TRBV6-1
d_gene: NA
j_gene: TRBJ2-7
CDR3nt: TGTGCCAGCAGTAGCCTGATGGACAGCGAGCAGTACTTC
CDR3aa: CASSSLMDSEQYF

abundance: NA
v_gene: TRBV30
d_gene: NA
j_gene: TRBJ1-1
CDR3nt: TGTGCCTGGGGGAGCCTTGAAGCTTTCTTT
CDR3aa: CAWGSLEAFF

abundance: few
v_gene: TRBV30
d_gene: NA
j_gene: TRBJ2-3
CDR3nt: TGTGCCTGGGGCATAGATACGCAGTATTTT
CDR3aa: CAWGIDTQYF

abundance: NA
v_gene: TRBV10-3
d_gene: TRBD2
j_gene: TRBJ2-2
CDR3nt: TGTGCCATCAGTGCAAGGACTAGCGGGCATACGAACACCGGGGAGCTGTTTTTT
CDR3aa: CAISARTSGHTNTGELFF

abundance: NA
v_gene: TRBV7-8
d_gene: NA
j_gene: TRBJ1-2
CDR3nt: TGTGCCAGCAGCCCATCGGGGGGGACCCCCGATGGCTACACCTTC
CDR3aa: CASSPSGGTPDGYTF

abundance: NA
v_gene: TRBV7-8
d_gene: NA
j_gene: TRBJ2-7
CDR3nt: TGTGCCAGCAGCCCCAATTCAATAACCCGGGACTACGAGCAGTACTTC
CDR3aa: CASSPNSITRDYEQYF

abundance: NA
v_gene: TRBV19
d_gene: TRBD2
j_gene: TRBJ2-1
CDR3nt: TGTGCCAGTAGTCCCTCGGGACTAGCGGGGGGGACGACCTACAATGAGCAGTTCTTC
CDR3aa: CASSPSGLAGGTTYNEQFF

abundance: NA
v_gene: TRBV4-1
d_gene: TRBD2
j_gene: TRBJ2-7
CDR3nt: TGCGCCAGCAGCCAATCAAGCGGGGGGGCGGACGAGCAGTACTTC
CDR3aa: CASSQSSGGADEQYF

abundance: NA
v_gene: TRBV19
d_gene: NA
j_gene: TRBJ1-2
CDR3nt: TGTGCCAGCCAAGTACAGGGCTCTAACTATGGCTACACCTTC
CDR3aa: CASQVQGSNYGYTF

abundance: NA
v_gene: TRBV11-2
d_gene: NA
j_gene: TRBJ1-2
CDR3nt: TGTGCCAGCAGCTGGCAGGGGATTGACTATGGCTACACCTTC
CDR3aa: CASSWQGIDYGYTF

abundance: NA
v_gene: TRBV2
d_gene: NA
j_gene: TRBJ1-4
CDR3nt: TGTGCCAGCAAGGCCGGGGTGGCGAATGAAAAACTGTTTTTT
CDR3aa: CASKAGVANEKLFF